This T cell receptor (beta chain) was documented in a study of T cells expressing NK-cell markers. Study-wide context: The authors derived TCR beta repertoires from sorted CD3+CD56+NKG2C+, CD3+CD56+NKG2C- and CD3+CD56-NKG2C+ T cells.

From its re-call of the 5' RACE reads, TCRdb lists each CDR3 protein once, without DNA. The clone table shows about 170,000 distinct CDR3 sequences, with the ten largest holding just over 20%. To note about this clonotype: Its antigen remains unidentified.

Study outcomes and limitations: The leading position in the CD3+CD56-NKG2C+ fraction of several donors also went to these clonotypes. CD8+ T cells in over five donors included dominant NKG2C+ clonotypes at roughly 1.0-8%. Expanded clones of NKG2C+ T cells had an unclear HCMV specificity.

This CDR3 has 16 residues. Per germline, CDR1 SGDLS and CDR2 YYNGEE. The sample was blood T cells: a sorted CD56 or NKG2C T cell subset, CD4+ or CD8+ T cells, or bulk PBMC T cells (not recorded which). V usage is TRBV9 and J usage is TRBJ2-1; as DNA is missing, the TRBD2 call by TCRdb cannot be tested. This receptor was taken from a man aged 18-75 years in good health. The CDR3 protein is CASSVGSSGGSYEQFF.